This T cell receptor (beta chain) is from a study of monozygotic twins with cystic fibrosis. V dropped 7 bases and J dropped 1 base, with 14 bases sitting between them. The CDR3 covers 14 residues. From germline, CDR1 is SGDLS and CDR2 YYNGEE. The data were produced by immunoSEQ multiplex PCR, yet TCRdb's version contains in-frame clones alone and is incomplete. The table records fewer than 30,000 clones, 90% of them present only once. The material sequenced was blood. The rearrangement links TRBV9 to TRBJ1-2; D possibly corresponds to TRBD1 (5 bases). This receptor was obtained from a girl aged 2 to 9 with cystic fibrosis. The DNA for the CDR3 is TGTGCCAGCGGGGGAGAGGCGAGTAACTATGGCTACACCTTC. Protein: CASGGEASNYGYTF.